This is a list of T cell receptor beta chains from one sample in a study of blood T cell repertoires in COVID-19. The repertoire was sequenced with immunoSEQ multiplex PCR; TCRdb's copy has only in-frame clones and lacks some. This table holds over 100,000 clones, over 75% found once. Sequencing input: peripheral blood. The source is a man older than 75 with acute or convalescent COVID-19. The CDR3 runs from the conserved cysteine through the conserved F or W. The D gene is left open where the match is weak. Expanded clones get a size class; other rows say once, few or many, or leave the size out.

few TRBJ1-5 TRBV5-1 TRBD1 TGCGCCAGCAGCATAGATGGACAGGGAGGTCAGCCCCAGCATTTT CASSIDGQGGQPQHF
. TRBJ1-2 TRBV28 TRBD1 TGTGCCAGCAGTTTCCCCCCGGGACAGCTCTATGGCTACACCTTC CASSFPPGQLYGYTF
. TRBJ1-1 TRBV12-3/TRBV12-4 . TGTGCCAGCAGACGAGACAGGCGTGAAGCTTTCTTT CASRRDRREAFF
once TRBJ2-3 TRBV5-4 . TGTGCCAGCAGCTTGGAACAGATAAGCACAGATACGCAGTATTTT CASSLEQISTDTQYF
. TRBJ2-7 TRBV9 TRBD1 TGTGCCAGCAGCGCGACGGACAGGGGGCTAGGCGAGCAGTACTTC CASSATDRGLGEQYF
few TRBJ2-1 TRBV4-2 TRBD2 TGTGCCAGCAGCCGAGGGACTAGCGGGGGGCCGATTGATGAGCAGTTCTTC CASSRGTSGGPIDEQFF
few TRBJ2-7 TRBV18 TRBD2 TGTGCCAGCTCACCGCCCGCGGGGGGGCCTGGCGAGCAGTACTTC CASSPPAGGPGEQYF
. TRBJ1-1 TRBV5-6 TRBD1 TGTGCCAGCTCTACAGGGGCCGGGAACACTGAAGCTTTCTTT CASSTGAGNTEAFF
. TRBJ2-1 TRBV10-3 TRBD2 TGTGCCATCAGTCCCGGGACTAACTACAATGAGCAGTTCTTC CAISPGTNYNEQFF
. TRBJ2-1 TRBV2 TRBD2 TGTGCCAGCACCCTAAGCGGGGGGGCAAACAATGAGCAGTTCTTC CASTLSGGANNEQFF
few TRBJ1-4 TRBV28 . TGTGCCAGCAGTGCCGGGACACTTGAAAAACTGTTTTTT CASSAGTLEKLFF
. TRBJ1-5 TRBV19 . TGTGCCAGTAGTATAAGCGGGAGCGTTGGCAATCAGCCCCAGCATTTT CASSISGSVGNQPQHF
. TRBJ2-7 TRBV28 . TGTGCCAGCAGCCAACCCAGGGACGCGGAGGGGCCCGAGCAGTACTTC CASSQPRDAEGPEQYF
. TRBJ1-6 TRBV30 . TGTGCCTGGAGTGTACTATATGGATATAATTCACCCCTCCACTTT CAWSVLYGYNSPLHF
. TRBJ1-6 TRBV28 TRBD1 TGTGCCAGCAGAGGGGGACAGGGAGACGCCTATAATTCACCCCTCCACTTT CASRGGQGDAYNSPLHF
. TRBJ1-5 TRBV7-2 . TGTGCCAGCAGCACCGCGGTAGTTCAGCCCCAGCATTTT CASSTAVVQPQHF
. TRBJ1-6 TRBV4-3 . TGCGCCAGCAGCCAAGCCCGGGAATATAATTCACCCCTCCACTTT CASSQAREYNSPLHF
few TRBJ2-2 TRBV6-5 . TGTGCCAGCAGTTACTCGAGCGGAACCGGGGAGCTGTTTTTT CASSYSSGTGELFF
. TRBJ2-3 TRBV6-5 . TGTGCCAGCAGTTGGGGGACAAGCACAGATACGCAGTATTTT CASSWGTSTDTQYF
. TRBJ2-7 TRBV7-2 TRBD1 TGTGCCAGCAGCTTAGCGGGACAGGGGGCCTACGAGCAGTACTTC CASSLAGQGAYEQYF
. TRBJ2-2 TRBV28 . TGTGCCGGCGGGAGCAGGGGGCTAACCGGGGAGCTGTTTTTT CAGGSRGLTGELFF
. TRBJ2-3 TRBV3-1/TRBV3-2 TRBD2 TGTGCCAGCAGCCAAGGCTTTCCTAGCGGGGCAAATGAAACAACAGATACGCAGTATTTT CASSQGFPSGANETTDTQYF
. TRBJ1-2 TRBV28 TRBD1 TGTGCCAGCAGGGTACAGGGGCCAAGCAACTATGGCTACACCTTC CASRVQGPSNYGYTF
. TRBJ2-1 TRBV21-1 . TGTGCCAGCAGCAAAGCGCTAAGGAGTGAGCAGTTCTTC CASSKALRSEQFF
. TRBJ2-1 TRBV6-6 TRBD1 TGTGCCAGCAAGGGGACAGGCGAAGGCAATGAGCAGTTCTTC CASKGTGEGNEQFF
. TRBJ2-7 TRBV3-1/TRBV3-2 . TGTGCCAGCAGCTACGGGACGGACAGCTCCTACGAGCAGTACTTC CASSYGTDSSYEQYF
. TRBJ2-3 TRBV5-6 . TGTGCCAGCAGCGGAAGCGCAGATACGCAGTATTTT CASSGSADTQYF